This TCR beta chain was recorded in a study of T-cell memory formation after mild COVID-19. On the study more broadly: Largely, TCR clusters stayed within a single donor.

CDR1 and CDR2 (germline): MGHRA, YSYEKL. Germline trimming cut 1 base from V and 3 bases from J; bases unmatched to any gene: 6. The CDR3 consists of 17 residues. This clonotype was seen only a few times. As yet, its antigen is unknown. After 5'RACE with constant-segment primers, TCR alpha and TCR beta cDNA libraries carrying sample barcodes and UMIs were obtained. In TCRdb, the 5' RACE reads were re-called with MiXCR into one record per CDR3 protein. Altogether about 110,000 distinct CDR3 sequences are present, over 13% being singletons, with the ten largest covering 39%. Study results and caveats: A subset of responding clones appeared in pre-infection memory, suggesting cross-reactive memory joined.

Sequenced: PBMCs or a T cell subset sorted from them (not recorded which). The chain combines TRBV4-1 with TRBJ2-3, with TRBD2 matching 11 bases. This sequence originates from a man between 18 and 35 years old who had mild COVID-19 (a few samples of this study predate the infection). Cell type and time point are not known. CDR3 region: CASSQGPLAGGTDTQYF. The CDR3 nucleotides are TGCGCCAGCAGCCAAGGGCCGCTAGCGGGGGGAACAGATACGCAGTATTTT.